One sample yielded the 7 T cell receptor beta chains listed below, sequenced in a study of graft-versus-host responses after intestinal transplantation. TCRdb's table, derived via immunoSEQ multiplex PCR, lists solely in-frame clones and lacks some. The sample holds about 20,000 clones, 35% to 40% seen once. This material consisted of alloreactive CD4+ T cells from a mixed lymphocyte reaction culture, taken before intestinal transplant. The subset is: CFSE-low proliferating T cells sorted from approximately six-day pre-transplant mixed lymphocyte reaction (GvH or HvG direction). The receptors stem from a human patient who received an intestinal transplant.

This clone has just a few counts. The chain is built from TRBV11-3 and TRBJ2-1; perhaps TRBD2 as D (5 bases). Trimming removed 2 bases from V and 0 bases from J, with 8 bases in between. The germline CDR1 and CDR2 sequences are SGHNT and YENEEA. The CDR3 covers 15 residues. CDR3 sequence: CASSLTGSSYNEQFF. CDR3 coding DNA: TGTGCCAGCAGCTTAACGGGGAGCTCCTACAATGAGCAGTTCTTC.

This clone was counted only a few times. The rearrangement uses TRBV14 and TRBJ2-2; D is uncertain. The CDR3 runs 15 residues. Germline V lookup: CDR1 SGHDN, CDR2 FVKESK. The V end lost 6 bases, the J end lost 3 bases, and 14 bases lay between the germline ends. The CDR3 DNA follows: TGTGCCAGCAGTCGTTATGGGGTGGACACCGGGGAGCTGTTTTTT. Its protein is CASSRYGVDTGELFF.

The CDR3 loop is CASSPTGGWTEAFF. DNA for the CDR3: TGTGCCAGCAGTCCGACGGGAGGTTGGACTGAAGCTTTCTTT. V and J are TRBV27 and TRBJ1-1; D unclear. The CDR3 is made up of 14 amino acids. Looked up from germline, CDR1 is MNHEY and CDR2 is SMNVEV (reference sequence). The V gene lost 5 bases and the J gene lost 5 bases, with 15 bases spanning the gap.

The J gene is TRBJ1-5, the V gene TRBV19; D not resolved. The V gene's germline CDR1 is LNHDA and CDR2 SQIVND (reference sequence). V lost 5 bases, J lost 3 bases, and 8 bases lay in between. The CDR3 consists of 13 residues. The CDR3 region is CASSAQNNQPQHF. The CDR3 bases are TGTGCCAGTAGTGCACAGAACAATCAGCCCCAGCATTTT.

This chain links TRBV6-5 with TRBJ2-2, with D perhaps TRBD2 (6 bases). With 6 bases removed from V and 1 base from J, the gap between germline ends came to 12 bases. The germline V gene has CDR1 MNHEY and CDR2 SVGAGI. The CDR3 runs to 15 residues. The CDR3 nucleotides are TGTGCCAGCAGCCTCGGGACTCTGAACACCGGGGAGCTGTTTTTT. Amino acid sequence: CASSLGTLNTGELFF.

The sample holds a few counts of this clone. The V and J genes are TRBV7-9 and TRBJ2-2; D is undetermined. The CDR3 runs to 13 residues. V was trimmed by 2 bases and J by 3 bases, leaving 4 bases between them. CDR1 is SEHNR, CDR2 FQNEAQ, per germline (reference sequence). As DNA, the CDR3 is TGTGCCAGCAGCTTAATGTACACCGGGGAGCTGTTTTTT. As protein: CASSLMYTGELFF. The whole variable domain, remainder taken from reference TRBV7-9 and TRBJ2-2, is DTGVSQNPRHKITKRGQNVTFRCDPISEHNRLYWYRQTLGQGPEFLTYFQNEAQLEKSRLLSDRFSAERPKGSFSTLEIQRTEQGDSAMYLCASSLMYTGELFFGEGSRLTVL.

The chain recombines TRBV5-1 with TRBJ2-1; 12 bases are shared with TRBD2. Germline values: CDR1 SGHRS, CDR2 YFSETQ. The CDR3 consists of 16 residues. V shed 3 bases and J 2 bases; nucleotides not matched to a gene: 3. The CDR3 loop is CASSWPSGGAYNEQFF. Here the CDR3 DNA reads TGCGCCAGCAGCTGGCCTAGCGGGGGGGCCTACAATGAGCAGTTCTTC.